This passage covers 28 T cell receptor beta chains from one sample sequenced in a study of human T cells and chemical hapten exposure. Time point indicated: patch test 1, 2 weeks after DPC sensitization. As for treatment: therapeutic diphenylcyclopropenone sensitization with weekly scalp DPC. One entry per CDR3 protein results from TCRdb running MiXCR on the RACE reads. Of about 69,000 distinct CDR3 sequences listed, approximately 32% are singletons. Here the sequenced sample was whole blood, taken in connection with sensitization to the hapten diphenylcyclopropenone (DPC). These TCRs come from a man between 35 and 55 years old with alopecia areata. Some clones in this sample may be carry-over from other donors' samples.

This clonotype was seen a handful of times. The chain employs TRBV12-3 or TRBV12-4 and TRBJ2-7; D is perhaps TRBD1 (6 bases). Between the trimmed V and J ends, which lost 5 bases and 1 base, there was a span of 21 bases. The CDR3 totals 17 residues. The CDR3: CASSRSSGAKGSYEQYF. As DNA, the CDR3 is TGTGCCAGCAGTCGGTCCTCAGGGGCCAAGGGATCCTACGAGCAGTACTTC.

The CDR3 region is CASSQPPVDEQYF. CDR3 DNA: TGTGCCAGCAGTCAACCCCCAGTCGACGAGCAGTACTTC. The gene calls are TRBV6-5 and TRBJ2-7; D is undetermined. The length of the CDR3 is 13 residues. Trimming removed 5 bases at V and 5 bases at J, with 13 bases between. Germline V gene data show CDR1 as MNHEY and CDR2 as SVGAGI.

The chain is built from TRBV2 and TRBJ2-3; D could derive from TRBD1 or TRBD2 (5 bases each). With 5 bases removed from V and 2 bases from J, the gap between germline ends came to 14 bases. Germline loops: CDR1 SNHLY, CDR2 FYNNEI. The CDR3 sequence is 15 residues long. The CDR3 bases are TGTGCCAGCAGTTACAGAGAGGGGTACACAGATACGCAGTATTTT. Translated: CASSYREGYTDTQYF.

This chain uses TRBV7-9 with TRBJ1-2; D gene unclear. This CDR3 comprises 12 residues. V was pared by 1 base and J by 7 bases, with 7 bases between. The germline V gene encodes CDR1 SEHNR and CDR2 FQNEAQ (reference sequence). The CDR3 here is CASSLGAVGYTF. CDR3 DNA sequence: TGTGCCAGCAGCTTAGGTGCGGTTGGCTACACCTTC.

This chain connects TRBV6-5 to TRBJ1-5, with TRBD1 matching 9 bases. The V gene's germline CDR1 is MNHEY and CDR2 SVGAGI. Trimming at V came to 6 bases and at J to 6 bases, leaving 6 bases not matched to a gene. This CDR3 has 14 residues. The DNA of the CDR3 is TGTGCCAGCAGAAGGACAGGGGCGACTCAGCCCCAGCATTTT. This codes for CASRRTGATQPQHF.

This clonotype occurred a few times. V is TRBV20-1 and J is TRBJ2-1; 7 bases agree with TRBD2. Germline values: CDR1 DFQATT, CDR2 SNEGSKA (reference sequence). J gave up 2 bases and V 1 base, and 8 bases lay outside the gene matches. The CDR3 covers 16 residues. As DNA, the CDR3 is TGCAGTGCTAGAGGGGGGAGGGACGGTGCCTACAATGAGCAGTTCTTC. Protein product: CSARGGRDGAYNEQFF.

The V gene is TRBV5-1, the J gene TRBJ2-7; D not resolved. V was trimmed by 0 bases and J by 5 bases, leaving 12 bases between them. Germline V gives CDR1 SGHRS, CDR2 YFSETQ. This CDR3 is 14 amino acids long. This CDR3 reads CASSLEVVDHEQYF. Here the CDR3 DNA reads TGCGCCAGCAGCTTGGAAGTCGTGGACCACGAGCAGTACTTC.

The chain has TRBV4-2 and TRBJ1-4; D call uncertain. The V gene lost 7 bases and the J gene lost 5 bases, with 14 bases spanning the gap. The germline V gene encodes CDR1 LGHNA and CDR2 YNFKEQ. The CDR3 is 14 residues long. The CDR3 protein is CASIMKAGNEKLFF. CDR3 DNA sequence: TGTGCCAGCATTATGAAGGCCGGGAATGAAAAACTGTTTTTT.

A note on this clonotype: At one boundary the junction diverges from the germline segment, which might be a read error. The chain employs TRBV20-1 and TRBJ1-3; no definite D call. The CDR3 totals 14 residues. CDR1 and CDR2 from the germline V gene are DFQATT and SNEGSKA (reference sequence). The CDR3 loop is CSARDRTSGSTIYF. As DNA, the CDR3 is TGCAGTGCTAGAGATCGGACCTCTGGAAGCACCATATATTTT.

The chain recombines TRBV7-6 with TRBJ2-7; the D gene could be TRBD1 or TRBD2 (5 bases each). There are 13 residues in the CDR3. Germline V gene lookup returns CDR1 SGHVS and CDR2 FNYEAQ. V was cut by 5 bases and J by 9 bases, with 17 bases left in between. The CDR3 region is CASSKGTSAAQYF. The CDR3 nucleotides are TGTGCCAGCAGCAAAGGGACGTCTGCAGCGCAGTACTTC.

The gene calls are TRBV7-2 and TRBJ2-7; 11 nucleotides match TRBD2. Germline V lookup: CDR1 SGHTA, CDR2 FQGNSA. The trim removed 1 base at V and 4 bases at J, leaving 9 bases unmatched. The CDR3 totals 17 residues. This chain's CDR3 is CASSLGRTSGRMYEQYF. In DNA, the CDR3 is TGTGCCAGCAGCTTAGGAAGAACTAGCGGGAGAATGTACGAGCAGTACTTC.

A few counts support this clonotype. The CDR3: CASSLGQGVNEKLFF. The DNA for the CDR3 is TGCGCCAGCAGCTTGGGTCAGGGCGTTAATGAAAAACTGTTTTTT. This sequence joins TRBV5-1 and TRBJ1-4; TRBD1 is a possible D gene (5 bases). Deletions cut 0 bases from V and 4 bases from J, with 10 bases between. This CDR3 is built from 15 residues. Germline V lookup: CDR1 SGHRS, CDR2 YFSETQ.

The genes are TRBV28 and TRBJ2-7, with TRBD2 as a possible D gene (8 bases). CDR1 and CDR2 (germline): MDHEN, SYDVKM. V was clipped by 7 bases and J by 5 bases, with 21 bases between them. This CDR3 region has 15 residues. CDR3 DNA: TGTGCCAGCACCCGACTGCCGGGAGGGGGCGACGAGCAGTACTTC. As protein: CASTRLPGGGDEQYF.

This clonotype has only a few counts. The chain has TRBV11-2 and TRBJ2-7; either TRBD1 or TRBD2 may fit D (5 bases each). Trimming stripped 0 bases from V and 6 bases from J, with 15 bases between. The CDR3 is 15 amino acids. Germline lookup yields CDR1 SGHAT and CDR2 FQNNGV. CDR3 region: CASSLDLGPTPEQYF. The CDR3 nucleotides are TGTGCCAGCAGCTTAGACCTGGGACCGACCCCCGAGCAGTACTTC.

This chain joins TRBV12-5 and TRBJ2-1; 7 nucleotides agree with TRBD2. After removal of 3 bases from V and 10 bases from J, the junction contained 6 bases not matched to a gene. The CDR3 spans 13 residues. Germline CDR1 and CDR2: LGHNT and FRNRAP. Here the CDR3 DNA reads TGTGCTAGTGGTTTTATGAGCGGGAAAGAGCAGTTCTTC. Protein: CASGFMSGKEQFF. Full variable domain (rest looked up from reference TRBV12-5 and TRBJ2-1): DARVTQTPRHKVTEMGQEVTMRCQPILGHNTVFWYRQTMMQGLELLAYFRNRAPLDDSGMPKDRFSAEMPDATLATLKIQPSEPRDSAVYFCASGFMSGKEQFFGPGTRLTVL.

This chain links TRBV5-5 with TRBJ2-1, with TRBD1 matching over 7 bases. With V trimmed by 4 bases and J by 1 base, 5 bases remained unmatched. This CDR3 region has 15 residues. Germline CDR1 and CDR2: SGHKS and YYEKEE (reference sequence). CDR3 region: CASSVTGNSYNEQFF. As DNA, the CDR3 is TGTGCCAGCAGCGTGACAGGGAATTCCTACAATGAGCAGTTCTTC.

A few counts support this clonotype. The chain carries TRBV27 and TRBJ2-1, with TRBD2 identical over 14 bases. The CDR3 is 16 amino acids. V trimming: 4 bases; J trimming: 5 bases; junction bases outside the gene matches: 4. Germline V CDR1 and CDR2: MNHEY, SMNVEV (reference sequence). The CDR3 protein is CASSSPGLAGDNEQFF. CDR3 in DNA: TGTGCCAGCAGTTCGCCGGGACTAGCGGGAGACAATGAGCAGTTCTTC.

This chain uses TRBV7-9 with TRBJ2-7, with D tentatively TRBD1 or TRBD2 (7 bases each). Trimming removed 6 bases from V and 0 bases from J, with 15 bases in between. The CDR3 runs 15 residues. Germline loops: CDR1 SEHNR, CDR2 FQNEAQ (reference sequence). The CDR3 DNA follows: TGTGCCAGCAGAGCGGGACAGTCGCCCTCCTACGAGCAGTACTTC. Amino acid sequence: CASRAGQSPSYEQYF. Complete variable domain (other parts from reference TRBV7-9 and TRBJ2-7): DTGVSQNPRHKITKRGQNVTFRCDPISEHNRLYWYRQTLGQGPEFLTYFQNEAQLEKSRLLSDRFSAERPKGSFSTLEIQRTEQGDSAMYLCASRAGQSPSYEQYFGPGTRLTVT.

This clonotype was detected a few times. This chain uses TRBV20-1 with TRBJ2-2, with 15 bases matching TRBD2. The V segment lost 3 bases and the J segment 3 bases; nucleotides outside the gene matches: 5. This CDR3 comprises 17 residues. Germline CDR1 is DFQATT and CDR2 is SNEGSKA (reference sequence). CDR3 sequence: CSARGLAGGKHTGELFF. The CDR3 nucleotides read TGCAGTGCTAGGGGACTAGCGGGAGGCAAACACACCGGGGAGCTGTTTTTT.

This clonotype has more than one count but fewer than ten. V usage is TRBV4-3 and J usage is TRBJ2-7, with 11 positions matching TRBD2. This CDR3 comprises 15 residues. V was pared by 4 bases and J by 2 bases, with 4 bases of the junction left unmatched. Per the germline V gene, CDR1 is LGHNA and CDR2 is YSLEER. The CDR3 is CASSRTSGSTYEQYF. For the CDR3, the DNA is TGCGCCAGCAGCCGAACTAGCGGGAGTACCTACGAGCAGTACTTC.

The genes are TRBV5-5 and TRBJ1-1, with a weak D call TRBD1 (5 bases). This CDR3 region has 12 residues. Germline-derived CDR1 and CDR2 are SGHKS and YYEKEE (reference sequence). V was shortened by 7 bases and J by 4 bases, with 11 bases between the two germline ends. CDR3 residues: CASSWGITEAFF. DNA of the CDR3: TGTGCCAGCTCTTGGGGGATCACTGAAGCTTTCTTT.

The chain recombines TRBV19 with TRBJ2-1, with a tentative D call TRBD2 (6 bases). This CDR3 comprises 16 residues. V lost 4 bases, J lost 7 bases, and 20 bases lay in between. Germline V gene lookup returns CDR1 LNHDA and CDR2 SQIVND (reference sequence). The CDR3 sequence: CASSKTRGGRGNEQFF. The CDR3 DNA follows: TGTGCCAGTAGTAAAACCCGGGGAGGTCGAGGGAATGAGCAGTTCTTC.

The rearrangement uses TRBV20-1 and TRBJ1-1, with D hard to call. CDR3 length: 13 amino acids. V was cut by 3 bases and J by 0 bases, with 8 bases left in between. Looked up from germline, CDR1 is DFQATT and CDR2 is SNEGSKA (reference sequence). Written as DNA, the CDR3 is TGCAGTGCTAGCCCCATTGTGAACACTGAAGCTTTCTTT. Translated, it gives CSASPIVNTEAFF.

V is TRBV25-1 and J is TRBJ2-1; 7 nucleotides match TRBD2. Trimming cost V 3 bases and J 8 bases; bases outside gene matches: 13. The CDR3 is 16 amino acids. Germline V CDR1 and CDR2: MGHDK, SYGVNS. As DNA, the CDR3 is TGTGCCAGCAGTGATGGTGCTAGCGGCCCAACGGATGAGCAGTTCTTC. Its translation: CASSDGASGPTDEQFF.

The chain has TRBV30 and TRBJ2-7; 8 bases are a match to TRBD2. Germline assignment: CDR1 GTSNPN and CDR2 SVGIG (reference sequence). The CDR3 sequence is 13 residues long. The ends lost 2 bases at V and 7 bases at J; junction bases unmatched: 7. CDR3 loop: CAWSRTGGSEQYF. The CDR3 region has the DNA TGTGCCTGGAGTCGGACGGGAGGGAGTGAGCAGTACTTC.

This clonotype has just a few counts. The chain has TRBV7-9 and TRBJ2-7; possible D gene TRBD1, 6 bases. The CDR3 is made up of 13 amino acids. V was clipped by 5 bases and J by 0 bases, with 8 bases between them. Looked up from germline, CDR1 is SEHNR and CDR2 is FQNEAQ (reference sequence). The CDR3 protein is CASSRQDSYEQYF. The CDR3, as DNA: TGTGCCAGCAGCCGACAGGACTCCTACGAGCAGTACTTC. The whole variable domain, filled in from reference TRBV7-9 and TRBJ2-7, reads DTGVSQNPRHKITKRGQNVTFRCDPISEHNRLYWYRQTLGQGPEFLTYFQNEAQLEKSRLLSDRFSAERPKGSFSTLEIQRTEQGDSAMYLCASSRQDSYEQYFGPGTRLTVT.

There are a few counts of this clonotype. The V and J genes are TRBV5-1 and TRBJ2-7; 10 positions agree with TRBD1. The CDR3 is 15 residues long. V lost 3 bases to trimming and J lost 7 bases; unmatched junction nucleotides: 10. CDR1 is SGHRS and CDR2 is YFSETQ in the germline V gene. The CDR3 DNA sequence: TGCGCCAGCAGCTCAACGGGACAGGGGAACGGGGAGCAGTACTTC. Its translation: CASSSTGQGNGEQYF.

The chain links TRBV6-1 to TRBJ2-5, with 12 bases fitting TRBD2. The CDR3 loop spans 15 amino acids. Germline V lookup: CDR1 MNHNS, CDR2 SASEGT. V shed 5 bases and J 2 bases; nucleotides not matched to a gene: 3. The DNA of the CDR3 is TGTGCCAGCAGTCTAGCGGGAGGGGGGCAAGAGACCCAGTACTTC. Residues: CASSLAGGGQETQYF.